Presented here are 20 T cell receptor beta chains from one specimen sequenced in a study of blood T cell repertoires in COVID-19. Sequencing was performed with immunoSEQ multiplex PCR; in TCRdb, only in-frame clones are kept and a portion is missing. Seen here are some 100,000 clones, roughly 86% observed once, and the top ten hold approximately 6.7%. Material: peripheral blood. These receptors originate from a man aged 50 or older with active or convalescent COVID-19.

This clone has more than one count but fewer than ten. V is TRBV10-1 and J is TRBJ2-7, with 8 bases lining up with TRBD1. The germline CDR1 and CDR2 sequences are WNHNN and SYGVQD (reference sequence). J was trimmed by 6 bases and V by 2 bases; bases with no gene match: 0. CDR3 size: 12 residues. The CDR3 region is CASSEDRGEQYF. Written as DNA, the CDR3 is TGCGCCAGCAGTGAGGACAGGGGCGAGCAGTACTTC.

The chain uses TRBV5-5 and TRBJ1-6; possibly TRBD1 for D (6 bases). V shed 0 bases and J shed 9 bases, with 13 bases lying between them. Per the germline V gene, CDR1 is SGHKS and CDR2 is YYEKEE (reference sequence). This CDR3 is built from 15 residues. The CDR3 region has the DNA TGTGCCAGCAGCTTGGCTGGGGGCGTGAGTTCACCCCTCCACTTT. Translating it yields CASSLAGGVSSPLHF.

The sample holds a few counts of this clone. This sequence joins TRBV28 and TRBJ1-4; a weak D match, TRBD1 (6 bases). This CDR3 is built from 13 residues. Germline assignment: CDR1 MDHEN and CDR2 SYDVKM. V lost 6 bases and J 7 bases, leaving 12 bases between the germline ends. In DNA form, the CDR3 reads TGTGCCAGCAGAAAGGGGGTCGTTGAAAAACTGTTTTTT. Translating gives CASRKGVVEKLFF. Supplemented by reference TRBV28 and TRBJ1-4, the full variable domain reads DVKVTQSSRYLVKRTGEKVFLECVQDMDHENMFWYRQDPGLGLRLIYFSYDVKMKEKGDIPEGYSVSREKKERFSLILESASTNQTSMYLCASRKGVVEKLFFGSGTQLSVL.

CDR3 amino acids: CASSIGQTSTDTQYF. As DNA, the CDR3 is TGTGCCAGTAGTATCGGACAGACTAGCACAGATACGCAGTATTTT. The chain combines TRBV19 with TRBJ2-3; D is possibly TRBD1 (6 bases). Germline lookup yields CDR1 LNHDA and CDR2 SQIVND (reference sequence). V was trimmed by 3 bases and J by 0 bases, leaving 10 bases between them. The CDR3 runs 15 residues.

The chain recombines TRBV23-1 with TRBJ2-4, with a possible D match to TRBD2 (6 bases). TRBV23-1 is recorded as an ORF, its role being uncertain. The CDR3 sequence is 19 residues long. V was cut by 8 bases and J by 0 bases, with 26 bases left in between. CDR3 sequence (DNA): TGCGCCAGCCGTCGCCCGAGGAACTATAGCGGACTAGCCAAAAACATTCAGTACTTC. Protein: CASRRPRNYSGLAKNIQYF.

This rearrangement joins TRBV3-1 (or the pseudogene TRBV3-2) to TRBJ1-1; tentative D call: TRBD1 (5 bases). The germline V gene has CDR1 LGHDT and CDR2 YNNKEL (reference sequence). With 4 bases removed from V and 0 bases from J, the gap between germline ends came to 9 bases. This CDR3 is 14 amino acids long. CDR3 sequence: CASSPGEVNTEAFF. The CDR3 DNA reads TGTGCCAGCAGCCCGGGGGAGGTGAACACTGAAGCTTTCTTT.

This chain joins TRBV28 and TRBJ1-5; the match to TRBD1 covers 10 bases. Trimming removed 4 bases from V and 3 bases from J; junction bases left unmatched: 9. The length of the CDR3 is 17 residues. Germline assignment: CDR1 MDHEN and CDR2 SYDVKM. The CDR3 DNA sequence: TGTGCCAGCAGTTCCGGGGACAGGGGATCCTACAATCAGCCCCAGCATTTT. Its translation is CASSSGDRGSYNQPQHF.

V usage is TRBV2 and J usage is TRBJ1-1, with 8 bases that match TRBD1. CDR3 size: 13 residues. CDR1 and CDR2 (germline): SNHLY, FYNNEI. Trimming at V came to 4 bases and at J to 7 bases, leaving 5 bases not matched to a gene. The CDR3 spells CASSGDRNSEAFF. The CDR3 DNA follows: TGTGCCAGCAGTGGGGACAGGAATAGTGAAGCTTTCTTT.

This rearrangement joins TRBV11-2 to TRBJ2-3; 13 nucleotides agree with TRBD2. This CDR3 comprises 13 residues. V shed 4 bases and J 13 bases; nucleotides not matched to a gene: 5. CDR1 is SGHAT, CDR2 FQNNGV, per germline. In DNA, the CDR3 is TGTGCCAGCAGCTCCGGACTAGCGGGGGAAGAGTATTTT. Translating gives CASSSGLAGEEYF.

This chain uses TRBV29-1 with TRBJ1-2; weak D call: TRBD1 (6 bases). V lost 4 bases and J lost 6, with 12 bases in between. The CDR3 sequence is 12 residues long. The germline V gene has CDR1 SQVTM and CDR2 ANQGSEA. CDR3 in DNA: TGCAGCGTTGTAGCGGGGGCAGATGGCTACACCTTC. It encodes CSVVAGADGYTF.

This clone came up a few times. The V and J genes are TRBV6-5 and TRBJ1-1, with 7 bases matching TRBD1. The V segment lost 0 bases and the J segment 2 bases; nucleotides outside the gene matches: 3. The germline V gene has CDR1 MNHEY and CDR2 SVGAGI. CDR3 length equals 15 residues. The CDR3 spells CASSYSRTGNTEAFF. The CDR3 nucleotides are TGTGCCAGCAGTTACTCCAGGACAGGTAACACTGAAGCTTTCTTT.

V usage is TRBV3-1 (or the pseudogene TRBV3-2) and J usage is TRBJ2-5; D is perhaps TRBD1 (5 bases). The CDR3 is made up of 13 amino acids. Germline loops: CDR1 LGHDT, CDR2 YNNKEL (reference sequence). The V and J ends lost 1 base and 5 bases respectively, with 8 bases between them. The DNA of the CDR3 is TGTGCCAGCAGCCAAGGGGGCCCGGAGACCCAGTACTTC. Translated, it gives CASSQGGPETQYF.

This chain uses TRBV18 with TRBJ1-5; D remains unclear. This CDR3 comprises 13 residues. Trimming stripped 5 bases from V and 5 bases from J, with 10 bases between. In germline, CDR1 is KGHSH, CDR2 LQKENI. DNA of the CDR3: TGTGCCAGCTCAAATGGAGCGGATCAGCCCCAGCATTTT. As protein: CASSNGADQPQHF. The complete variable domain, with remaining parts taken from reference TRBV18 and TRBJ1-5, reads NAGVMQNPRHLVRRRGQEARLRCSPMKGHSHVYWYRQLPEEGLKFMVYLQKENIIDESGMPKERFSAEFPKEGPSILRIQQVVRGDSAAYFCASSNGADQPQHFGDGTRLSIL.

The chain joins TRBV7-9 to TRBJ2-2; TRBD1 is a possible D gene (5 bases). CDR3 length: 15 residues. The V and J ends lost 3 bases and 5 bases respectively, with 13 bases between them. CDR1 and CDR2 from the germline V gene are SEHNR and FQNEAQ (reference sequence). The CDR3 sequence: CASSFQGDETGELFF. CDR3 nucleotide sequence: TGTGCCAGCAGCTTCCAAGGGGATGAGACCGGGGAGCTGTTTTTT.

The chain links TRBV7-9 to TRBJ2-1; D ambiguous. The CDR3 totals 13 residues. V lost 8 bases, J lost 8 bases, and 16 bases lay in between. Germline CDR1 and CDR2: SEHNR and FQNEAQ (reference sequence). CDR3 in DNA: TGTGCCAGCCAACTCGCCGTGCGCGATGAGCAGTTCTTC. Its protein product is CASQLAVRDEQFF. The full variable domain, with the rest looked up from reference TRBV7-9 and TRBJ2-1, is DTGVSQNPRHKITKRGQNVTFRCDPISEHNRLYWYRQTLGQGPEFLTYFQNEAQLEKSRLLSDRFSAERPKGSFSTLEIQRTEQGDSAMYLCASQLAVRDEQFFGPGTRLTVL.

The chain links TRBV15 to TRBJ2-3, with 12 bases fitting TRBD1. CDR1 and CDR2 (germline): LNHNV, YYDKDF (reference sequence). V shed 1 base, J shed 5 bases, and the junction held 10 bases outside the gene matches. CDR3 size: 18 residues. The CDR3 nucleotides are TGTGCCACCAGCAGAGTATTAGGGACAGGGGGCCTCGGAGATACGCAGTATTTT. Its translation is CATSRVLGTGGLGDTQYF.

This chain uses TRBV27 with TRBJ2-1, with 12 nucleotides matching TRBD2. The CDR3 length is 16 residues. Germline V gene sequence: CDR1 MNHEY, CDR2 SMNVEV (reference sequence). V gave up 5 bases and J gave up 4 bases; unmatched junction bases: 6. The CDR3 protein is CASSLTSGGFYNEQFF. For the CDR3, the DNA is TGTGCCAGCAGTCTGACTAGCGGGGGTTTTTACAATGAGCAGTTCTTC.

The V gene is TRBV7-2, the J gene TRBJ1-2; no clear D. CDR1 and CDR2 (germline): SGHTA, FQGNSA. The CDR3 loop spans 13 amino acids. V lost 5 bases to trimming and J lost 4 bases, with 11 bases between them. The CDR3 region has the DNA TGTGCCAGCAGCGTGCCCGGTGGCTATGGCTACACCTTC. This encodes CASSVPGGYGYTF.

This clone was found a few times. V gene TRBV28 combines with J gene TRBJ1-4, with TRBD1 matching over 7 bases. This CDR3 has 14 residues. V gave up 5 bases and J gave up 4 bases; unmatched junction bases: 4. Germline-derived CDR1 and CDR2 are MDHEN and SYDVKM. This CDR3 is CASSRQGYNEKLFF. For the CDR3, the DNA is TGTGCCAGCAGTCGACAGGGTTATAATGAAAAACTGTTTTTT.

The rearrangement uses TRBV24-1 and TRBJ2-5, with D possibly TRBD1 on 6 matching bases. V shed 5 bases and J shed 5 bases, with 11 bases lying between them. This CDR3 has 13 residues. Germline CDR1 KGHDR, CDR2 SFDVKD. DNA of the CDR3: TGTGCCACCAGTGGGGCAGGGGTGGAGACCCAGTACTTC. This sequence encodes CATSGAGVETQYF.